The clone carrying this T cell receptor (beta chain) was counted only a few times. This sample was included in a study of Ad26.COV2.S vaccination and SARS-CoV-2 variants. About the study: The study gave Ad26.COV2.S intramuscularly, once or twice 56 days apart.

Trimming took off 0 bases at V and 3 bases at J, with 15 bases between the two ends. There are 17 residues in the CDR3. Germline-derived CDR1 and CDR2 are SGHNT and YYREEE (reference sequence). Sequencing used immunoSEQ multiplex PCR; TCRdb keeps in-frame clones, though not all of them. Here the sample spans fewer than 500,000 clones, about 90% being singletons. The treatment: around 19 received Ad26.COV2.S at low or high dose, single or two shots; about 5 received placebo; per-sample allocation not given. Specimen acquisition occurred on day 63 following the initial vaccine or placebo injection. In the vaccine, an Ad26 vector expressed the SARS-CoV-2 spike of the Wuhan strain.

The J gene is TRBJ2-2, the V gene TRBV5-4; TRBD1 is a possible D gene (5 bases). This sequence originates from a person between 18 and 60 years old who received the Ad26.COV2.S COVID-19 vaccine or a placebo. Sequenced here: peripheral blood, sampled in a trial of Ad26.COV2.S vaccine versus placebo. The CDR3 loop is CASSLATRRGHTGELFF. CDR3 in DNA: TGTGCCAGCAGCTTGGCCACCCGAAGGGGCCACACCGGGGAGCTGTTTTTT. The full variable domain, in which reference TRBV5-4 and TRBJ2-2 provide the parts outside the CDR3, is ETGVTQSPTHLIKTRGQQVTLRCSSQSGHNTVSWYQQALGQGPQFIFQYYREEENGRGNFPPRFSGLQFPNYSSELNVNALELDDSALYLCASSLATRRGHTGELFFGEGSRLTVL.